The text below deals with one T cell receptor beta chain. The data were taken from a study of shared T cell receptors in the human thymus. The CDR3 runs to 15 residues. Germline-derived CDR1 and CDR2 are LNHNV and YYDKDF (reference sequence). V was cut by 0 bases and J by 2 bases, with 10 bases left in between. The data were produced by immunoSEQ multiplex PCR, yet TCRdb's version contains in-frame clones alone and is incomplete. The table lists more than 550,000 clones, more than 70% of them singletons. These data also formed part of another study, on human thymus T cells. That work adds: Related work found strong thymic repertoire overlap between unrelated individuals.

This TCR came from a boy in the first two years of life with a congenital heart defect. The rearrangement uses TRBV15 and TRBJ1-2; D is ambiguous. The material sequenced was thymocytes. CDR3: CATSRDQHINYGYTF. CDR3 bases: TGTGCCACCAGCAGAGATCAACACATAAACTATGGCTACACCTTC.